This T cell receptor (beta chain) derives from a study of PD-1 blockade in classical Hodgkin lymphoma. Clones were read by immunoSEQ multiplex PCR, and TCRdb kept only the in-frame ones, dropping some. The data contain some 39,000 clones, around 78% of them singletons. Study-level findings and limits: Unlike CD8+ TCR diversity, which did not rise significantly by C4D1, CD4+ TCR diversity did. A reduction in baseline TCR diversity was reportedly seen in newly diagnosed patients relative to healthy donors. Anyone who began nivolumab under 1 year after ASCT was excluded.

Time point noted: cycle 4 day 1 (C4D1), after 6 weeks of nivolumab. Relapse after autologous stem cell transplantation occurred in every patient, and brentuximab vedotin exposure varied. When best responses were assessed, they were complete response, partial response or progressive disease. Between the trimmed V and J ends, which lost 4 bases and 0 bases, there was a span of 14 bases. The germline gives CDR1 SGHTA, CDR2 FQGNSA. The CDR3 is 16 amino acids. Notes on this clone: The antigen is not known.

Sequenced material: peripheral blood mononuclear cells (PBMCs), taken before the fourth cycle of nivolumab. The V and J genes are TRBV7-2 and TRBJ2-3; unclear D gene. The TCR comes from a human donor with classical Hodgkin lymphoma. CDR3 sequence: CASSSLGRPSTDTQYF. The CDR3 coding sequence is TGTGCCAGCAGCTCCCTGGGCAGGCCAAGCACAGATACGCAGTATTTT. The full variable domain, completed using reference TRBV7-2 and TRBJ2-3, is GAGVSQSPSNKVTEKGKDVELRCDPISGHTALYWYRQSLGQGLEFLIYFQGNSAPDKSGLPSDRFSAERTGGSVSTLTIQRTQQEDSAVYLCASSSLGRPSTDTQYFGPGTRLTVL.